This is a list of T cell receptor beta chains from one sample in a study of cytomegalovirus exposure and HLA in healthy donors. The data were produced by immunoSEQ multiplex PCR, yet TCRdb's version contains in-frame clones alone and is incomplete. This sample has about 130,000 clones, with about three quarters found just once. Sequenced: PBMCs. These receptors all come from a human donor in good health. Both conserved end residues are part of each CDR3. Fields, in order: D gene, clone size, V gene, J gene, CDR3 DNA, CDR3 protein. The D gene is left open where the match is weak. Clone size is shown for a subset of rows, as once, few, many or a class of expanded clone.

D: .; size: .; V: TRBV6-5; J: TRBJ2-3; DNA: TGTGCCAGCAGTTACTCCAAGACAGTAGCCCAAGATACGCAGTATTTT; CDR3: CASSYSKTVAQDTQYF
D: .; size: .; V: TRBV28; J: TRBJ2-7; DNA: TGTGCCAGCAGGAAAAGGACAGCAACCTCCTACGAGCAGTACTTC; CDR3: CASRKRTATSYEQYF
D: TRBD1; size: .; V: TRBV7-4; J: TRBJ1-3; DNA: TGTGCCAGCAGCCCGGACAGGGGGGGCCCTGGAAACACCATATATTTT; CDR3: CASSPDRGGPGNTIYF
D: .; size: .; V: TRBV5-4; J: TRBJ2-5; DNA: TGTGCCAGCAGTTTACAGGGAAAAGAGACCCAGTACTTC; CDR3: CASSLQGKETQYF
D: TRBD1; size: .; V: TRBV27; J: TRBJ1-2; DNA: TGTGCCAGCAGTTTTAGGGACAGGGGGCAGGGAGAGTACACCTTC; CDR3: CASSFRDRGQGEYTF
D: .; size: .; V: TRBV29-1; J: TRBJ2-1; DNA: TGCAGCGTTCCCAGGGGCAATGAGCAGTTCTTC; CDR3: CSVPRGNEQFF
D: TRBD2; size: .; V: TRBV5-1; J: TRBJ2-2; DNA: TGCGCCAGCAGCTTGAACCCTGGGAGGGAGAACACCGGGGAGCTGTTTTTT; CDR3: CASSLNPGRENTGELFF
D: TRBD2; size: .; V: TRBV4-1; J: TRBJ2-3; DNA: TGCGCCAGCAGCTATAATAGCGGGGGTCGGGCAGATACGCAGTATTTT; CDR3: CASSYNSGGRADTQYF
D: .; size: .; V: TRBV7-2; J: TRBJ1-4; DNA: TGTGCCAGCAGCCTTCGTCGGGCAACTAATGAAAAACTGTTTTTT; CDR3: CASSLRRATNEKLFF
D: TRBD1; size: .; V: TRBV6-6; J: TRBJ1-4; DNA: TGTGCCAGCAGTGCGACAGGGTCTGCTAATGAAAAACTGTTTTTT; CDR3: CASSATGSANEKLFF
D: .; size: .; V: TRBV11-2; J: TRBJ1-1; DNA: TGTGCCAGCAGCTTAGGGGGAGGGACCCACGCTGGGAAAGCTTTCTTT; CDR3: CASSLGGGTHAGKAFF
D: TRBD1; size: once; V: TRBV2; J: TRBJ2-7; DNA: TGTGCCAGCAGTGAAGCGCTGACAGGGGATGAGTACGAGCAGTACTTC; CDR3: CASSEALTGDEYEQYF
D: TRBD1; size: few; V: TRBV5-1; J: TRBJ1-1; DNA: TGCGCCAGCAGCATCGACAGGGTCCAGGAAGCTTTCTTT; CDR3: CASSIDRVQEAFF
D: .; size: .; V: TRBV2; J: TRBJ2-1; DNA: TGTGCCAGCATGGAGGGGGGGCATTACAATGAGCAGTTCTTC; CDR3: CASMEGGHYNEQFF
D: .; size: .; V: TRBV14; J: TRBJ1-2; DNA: TGTGCCAGCAGCCAAGATCGGGGCTATGGCTACACCTTC; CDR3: CASSQDRGYGYTF
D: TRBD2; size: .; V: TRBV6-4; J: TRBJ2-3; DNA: TGTGCCAGCAGCCGGGGGGGAGGCACAGATACGCAGTATTTT; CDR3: CASSRGGGTDTQYF
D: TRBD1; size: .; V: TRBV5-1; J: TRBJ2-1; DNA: TGCGCCAGCAGCAACGGACAGGGAATGTCCTACAATGAGCAGTTCTTC; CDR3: CASSNGQGMSYNEQFF
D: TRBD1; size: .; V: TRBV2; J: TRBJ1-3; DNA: TGTGCCAGCAGCCTCGGGACAGGGGGATCTGGAAACACCATATATTTT; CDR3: CASSLGTGGSGNTIYF
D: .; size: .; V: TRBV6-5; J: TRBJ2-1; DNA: TGTGCCAGCAGTTACTCGGGGCCCAATGAGCAGTTCTTC; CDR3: CASSYSGPNEQFF
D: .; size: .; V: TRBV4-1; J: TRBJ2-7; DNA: TGCGCCAGCAGCCAATCCCTGAACAGCGGTCCTTGGGGCGAGCAGTACTTC; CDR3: CASSQSLNSGPWGEQYF
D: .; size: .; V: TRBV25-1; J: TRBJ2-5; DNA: TGTGCCAGCAGTGTGGGGGGAGAGACCCAGTACTTC; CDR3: CASSVGGETQYF
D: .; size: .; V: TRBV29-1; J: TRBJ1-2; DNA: TGCAGCGTTGAAACCGGACACGATGGCTACACCTTC; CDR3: CSVETGHDGYTF
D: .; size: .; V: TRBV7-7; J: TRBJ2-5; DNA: TGTGCTAGCAGCTTAAATCTCTTTCAGGGTCGGGAGACCCAGTACTTC; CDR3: CASSLNLFQGRETQYF
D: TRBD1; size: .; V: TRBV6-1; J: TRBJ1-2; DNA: TGTGCCAGCAGTGAAATCGGGACAGGCACTAACTATGGCTACACCTTC; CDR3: CASSEIGTGTNYGYTF
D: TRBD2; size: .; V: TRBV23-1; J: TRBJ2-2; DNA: TGCGCCAGCAGAGGTAGGGAGGGGCCCGGGGAGCTGTTTTTT; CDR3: CASRGREGPGELFF
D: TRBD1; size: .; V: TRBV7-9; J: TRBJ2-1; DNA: TGTGCCAGCCAACCCACATCGCAGGGGGTCGACAATGAGCAGTTCTTC; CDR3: CASQPTSQGVDNEQFF
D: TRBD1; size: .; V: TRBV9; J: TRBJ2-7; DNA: TGTGCCAGCAGCGTATACCGGGACAGGGGTTTCAACGAGCAGTACTTC; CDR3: CASSVYRDRGFNEQYF
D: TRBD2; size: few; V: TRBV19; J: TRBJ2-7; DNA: TGTGCCAGTAGTATAGGGAGGACTAGCGGGGGCCACGAGCAGTACTTC; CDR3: CASSIGRTSGGHEQYF
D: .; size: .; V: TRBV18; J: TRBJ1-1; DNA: TGTGCCAGCTCACCTTCAGTGAACACTGAAGCTTTCTTT; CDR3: CASSPSVNTEAFF
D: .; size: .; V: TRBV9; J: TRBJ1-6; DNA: TGTGCCAGCAGCGCCCTAAATTCACCCCTCCACTTT; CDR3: CASSALNSPLHF
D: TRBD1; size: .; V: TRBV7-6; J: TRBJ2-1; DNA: TGTGCCAGCAGCGCGGGACAGGGGGCCTCCAATGAGCAGTTCTTC; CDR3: CASSAGQGASNEQFF
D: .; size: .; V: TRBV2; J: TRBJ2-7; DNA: TGTGCCAGCAGTCGGGACTCCTACGAGCAGTACTTC; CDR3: CASSRDSYEQYF
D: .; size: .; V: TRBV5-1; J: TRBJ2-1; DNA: TGCGCCAGCAGCTTGGCTAGCTACAATGAGCAGTTCTTC; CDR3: CASSLASYNEQFF
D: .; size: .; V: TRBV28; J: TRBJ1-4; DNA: TGTGCCTCCTCGGGGACTTTACTTAATGAAAAACTGTTTTTT; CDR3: CASSGTLLNEKLFF
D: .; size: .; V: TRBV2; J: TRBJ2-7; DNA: TGTGCCAGCAAGCGACTCCCCTACGAGCAGTACTTC; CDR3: CASKRLPYEQYF
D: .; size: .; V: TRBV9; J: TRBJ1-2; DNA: TGTGCCAGCAGCGTAGCTTGGGGGGGGGATGGCTACACCTTC; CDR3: CASSVAWGGDGYTF
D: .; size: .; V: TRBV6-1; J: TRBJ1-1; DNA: TGTGCCAGCAGTGAAGGGGGCGCGAACACTGAAGCTTTCTTT; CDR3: CASSEGGANTEAFF
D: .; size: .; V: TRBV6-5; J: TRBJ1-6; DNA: TGTGCCAGCAGTTACAGGGGGGGCTCCTATAATTCACCCCTCCACTTT; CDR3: CASSYRGGSYNSPLHF
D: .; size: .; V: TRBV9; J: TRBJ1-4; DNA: TGTGCCAGCAGCGCAGGTCGACAGAGGAATAATGAAAAACTGTTTTTT; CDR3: CASSAGRQRNNEKLFF
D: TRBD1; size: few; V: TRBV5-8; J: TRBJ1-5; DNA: TGTGCCAGCAGCTTCTGGACAGGGAGCGTGCAGCCCCAGCATTTT; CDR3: CASSFWTGSVQPQHF
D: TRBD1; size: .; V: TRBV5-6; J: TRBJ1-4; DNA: TGTGCCAGCAGCTCGACAGGGGCGGGAACGGGTGAAAAACTGTTTTTT; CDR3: CASSSTGAGTGEKLFF
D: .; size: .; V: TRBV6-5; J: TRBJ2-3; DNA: TGTGCCAGCAGCCCGGGACACGGACTGGATACGCAGTATTTT; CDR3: CASSPGHGLDTQYF
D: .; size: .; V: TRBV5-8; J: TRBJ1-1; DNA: TGTGCCAGCGTGAGTCGGGGGAGTACTGAAGCTTTCTTT; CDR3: CASVSRGSTEAFF
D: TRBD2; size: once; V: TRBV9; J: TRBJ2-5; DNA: TGTGCCAGCAGCAATGGGTGGGCTAGCGGGAACCAAGAGACCCAGTACTTC; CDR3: CASSNGWASGNQETQYF
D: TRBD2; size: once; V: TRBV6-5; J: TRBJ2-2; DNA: TGTGCCAGCCAGGGACTAGCGGGCAACACCGGGGAGCTGTTTTTT; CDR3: CASQGLAGNTGELFF
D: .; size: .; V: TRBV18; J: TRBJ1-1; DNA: TGTGCCAGCTCACGGGGAGAGATGAACACTGAAGCTTTCTTT; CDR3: CASSRGEMNTEAFF
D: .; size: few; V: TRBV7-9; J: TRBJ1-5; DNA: TGTGCCAGCAGCTTAGCCGGCGGCCTAGGGCCCCAGCATTTT; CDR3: CASSLAGGLGPQHF
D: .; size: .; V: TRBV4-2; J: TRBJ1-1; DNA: TGTGCCAGCAGCCAAGATACTTGGGCTTTCTTT; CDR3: CASSQDTWAFF
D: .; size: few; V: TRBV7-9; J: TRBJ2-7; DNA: TGTGCCAGCAGCCCCACGCGGGGCCGCAACGAGCAGTACTTC; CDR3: CASSPTRGRNEQYF
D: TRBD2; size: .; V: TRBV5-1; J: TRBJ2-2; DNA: TGCGCCAGCAGCCCCAGCCACGGGGGGGGGCCCGGGGAGCTGTTTTTT; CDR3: CASSPSHGGGPGELFF
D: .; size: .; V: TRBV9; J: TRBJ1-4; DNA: TGTGCCAGCGGGAGGGGGACAACTAATGAAAAACTGTTTTTT; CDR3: CASGRGTTNEKLFF
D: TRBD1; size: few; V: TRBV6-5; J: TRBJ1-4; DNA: TGTGCCAGCAGTTACTGGGGACAGGGAAGCGAAAAACTGTTTTTT; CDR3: CASSYWGQGSEKLFF
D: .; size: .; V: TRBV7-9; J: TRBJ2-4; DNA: TGTGCCAGCAGCTTAGGGCGGGGGCTCGAAAACATTCAGTACTTC; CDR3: CASSLGRGLENIQYF
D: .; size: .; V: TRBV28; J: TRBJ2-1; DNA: TGTGCCAGCAGCGAACTAGGGAATGAGCAGTTCTTC; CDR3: CASSELGNEQFF
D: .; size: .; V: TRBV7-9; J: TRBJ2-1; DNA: TGTGCCAGCAGCTTTCCGGGTAATGAGCAGTTCTTC; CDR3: CASSFPGNEQFF